This T cell receptor (beta chain) was retrieved from a study of OX40 agonist ivuxolimab in advanced cancers. Context from the whole study: The costimulatory receptor OX40 (CD134) was targeted by ivuxolimab, a fully human IgG2 agonistic monoclonal antibody. The dose-escalation cohort was about 87% male with a mean age of about 54 years, ranging from about 23 to 85. Peripheral TCRbeta sequencing was intended to test whether TCR sequence diversity was altered and clonal T-cell expansion was caused by ivuxolimab. Of the roughly 50 dose-escalation patients, hepatocellular carcinoma was present in about 20, melanoma in approximately 15, renal cell carcinoma in 9 and head and neck cancer in 9. Partial responses occurred in three dose-escalation patients, of whom one had hepatocellular carcinoma and two had cutaneous melanoma. Patients were allowed to have had prior anti-PD-1, anti-PD-L1 or anti-CTLA-4 therapy, and 30% to 40% of the dose-escalation patients had previously received checkpoint inhibitors. Intravenous ivuxolimab was administered to patients every 2 weeks at six dose levels: 0.01, 0.1, 0.3, 1.5, 3 and 10 mg/kg. The paper reports the monotherapy dose-escalation portion (N of about 50 patients) of the phase I ivuxolimab trial. Broader findings and caveats from the paper: Clonal expansion of both CD4+ and CD8+ blood T cells was observed from baseline to week 6 at doses 0.1 to 3.0 mg/kg. Which antigens the clonally expanded peripheral T cells were specific for was not determined. Low levels of normalized T-cell clonal expansion were also seen in some patients who did not respond. On average, CD8+ T cells showed more expanded clones than CD4+ T cells after ivuxolimab. In the 0.1-3.0 mg/kg groups, partial responders were among the patients with the lowest normalized peripheral clonal expansion, particularly in CD8+ T cells.

Note on this clone: What this receptor recognizes is not known. No per-base quality is available; no much larger clone lies one base away.

Patients with autoimmune disease history or receiving systemic immunosuppression were excluded from the trial. Peripheral blood for TCR sequencing was collected from all dose cohorts at baseline, on cycle 4 day 1, and on cycle 7 day 1. The samples were drawn from a first-in-human, open-label, multicenter phase I dose-escalation trial of ivuxolimab. The trial enrolled adults with locally advanced or metastatic head and neck squamous cell, hepatocellular, melanoma or renal cell carcinoma. Before TCR sequencing, CD4+ T cells and CD8+ T cells from peripheral blood were sorted into separate populations. To sequence the TCRbeta CDR3 region, genomic DNA was isolated from the sorted cells. The immunoSEQ Assay was used for sequencing of TCRbeta CDR3 regions. TCRdb carries this immuneACCESS record with in-frame sequences only. Its versions omit some clonotypes, under half of them owing to an unresolved V gene in the studies checked, with the rest unexplained. Counted in this sample were tens of thousands of clones; 94% of them appeared once. The ten largest make up around 9.6% of the sample.

Germline trimming: 7 bases from V, 5 bases from J; junction bases outside gene matches: 8. The germline V gene encodes CDR1 LNHDA and CDR2 SQIVND (reference sequence). From the cysteine through the phenylalanine, the CDR3 covers 15 amino acids. Only the CDR3 part of the read is kept: 45 bases, read in frame from the first base. The rearranged chain carries TRBV19 and TRBJ2-1, with 10 bases aligning to TRBD2. The sequenced sample was CD4+ or CD8+ T cells sorted from blood, obtained in a trial of the OX40 agonist ivuxolimab. The clonotype was recovered from an adult with an advanced solid tumor such as melanoma, head and neck, liver or kidney cancer. In nucleotides, the sequence is TGTGCCAGTACAAAGACTAGCGGGCCCAACAATGAGCAGTTCTTC. The translation is CASTKTSGPNNEQFF.